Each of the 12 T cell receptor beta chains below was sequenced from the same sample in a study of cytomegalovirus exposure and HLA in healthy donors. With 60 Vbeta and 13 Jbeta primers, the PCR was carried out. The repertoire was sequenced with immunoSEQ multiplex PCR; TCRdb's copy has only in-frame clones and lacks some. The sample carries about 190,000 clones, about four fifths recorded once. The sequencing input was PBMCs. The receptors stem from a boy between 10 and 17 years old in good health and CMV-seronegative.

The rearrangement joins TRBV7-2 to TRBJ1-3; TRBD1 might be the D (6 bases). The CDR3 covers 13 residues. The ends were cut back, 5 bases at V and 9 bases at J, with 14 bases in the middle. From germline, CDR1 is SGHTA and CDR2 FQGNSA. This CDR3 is CASSAGAAATIYF. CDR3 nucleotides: TGTGCCAGCAGCGCAGGGGCGGCAGCCACCATATATTTT.

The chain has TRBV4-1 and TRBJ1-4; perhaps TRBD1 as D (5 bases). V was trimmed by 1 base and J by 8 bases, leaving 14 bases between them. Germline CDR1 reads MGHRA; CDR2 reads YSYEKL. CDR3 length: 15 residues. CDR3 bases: TGCGCCAGCAGCCAAGTTTCGGGGGTCAGGGAAAAACTGTTTTTT. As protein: CASSQVSGVREKLFF.

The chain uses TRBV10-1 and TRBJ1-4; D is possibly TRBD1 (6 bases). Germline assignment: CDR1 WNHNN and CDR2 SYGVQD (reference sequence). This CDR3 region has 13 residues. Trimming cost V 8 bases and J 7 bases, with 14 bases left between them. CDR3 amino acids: CASAEGRGEKLFF. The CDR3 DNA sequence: TGCGCCAGCGCCGAGGGCAGGGGTGAAAAACTGTTTTTT.

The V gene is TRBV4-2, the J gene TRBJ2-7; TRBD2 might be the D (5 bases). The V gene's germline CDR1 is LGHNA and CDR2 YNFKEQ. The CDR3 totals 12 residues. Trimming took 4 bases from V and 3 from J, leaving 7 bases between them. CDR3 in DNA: TGTGCCAGCAGCCTAGGGAGCTACGAGCAGTACTTC. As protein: CASSLGSYEQYF.

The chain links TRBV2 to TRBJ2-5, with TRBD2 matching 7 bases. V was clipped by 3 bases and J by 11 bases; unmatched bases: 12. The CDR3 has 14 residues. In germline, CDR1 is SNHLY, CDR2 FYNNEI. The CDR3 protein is CASSEREPLYKQYF. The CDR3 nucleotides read TGTGCCAGCAGTGAGCGGGAGCCTCTGTACAAGCAGTACTTC.

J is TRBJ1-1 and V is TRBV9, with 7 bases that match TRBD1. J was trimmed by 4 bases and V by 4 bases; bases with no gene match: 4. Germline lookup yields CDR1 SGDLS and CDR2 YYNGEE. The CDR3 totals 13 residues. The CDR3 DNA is TGTGCCAGCAGCCTAGGGACAGCCACTGAAGCTTTCTTT. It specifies CASSLGTATEAFF. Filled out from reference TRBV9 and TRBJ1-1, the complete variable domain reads DSGVTQTPKHLITATGQRVTLRCSPRSGDLSVYWYQQSLDQGLQFLIQYYNGEERAKGNILERFSAQQFPDLHSELNLSSLELGDSALYFCASSLGTATEAFFGQGTRLTVV.

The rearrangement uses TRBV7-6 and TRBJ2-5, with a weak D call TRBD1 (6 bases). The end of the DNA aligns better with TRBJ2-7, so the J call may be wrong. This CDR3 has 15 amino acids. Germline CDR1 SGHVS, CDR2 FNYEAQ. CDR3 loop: CASSLVRQGRSEQYF. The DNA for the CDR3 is TGTGCCAGCAGCTTAGTTAGGCAGGGGAGAAGCGAGCAGTACTTC.

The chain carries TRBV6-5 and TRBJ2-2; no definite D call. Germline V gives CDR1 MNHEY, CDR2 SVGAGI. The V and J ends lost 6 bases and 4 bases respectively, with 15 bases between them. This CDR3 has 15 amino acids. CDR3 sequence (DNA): TGTGCCAGCAGCCCCACCCGCCCTAGCACCGGGGAGCTGTTTTTT. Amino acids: CASSPTRPSTGELFF.

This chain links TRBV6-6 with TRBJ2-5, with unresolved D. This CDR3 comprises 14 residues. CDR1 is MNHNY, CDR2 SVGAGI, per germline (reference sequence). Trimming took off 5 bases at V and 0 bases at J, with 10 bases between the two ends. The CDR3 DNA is TGTGCCAGCAGTCCTCTGGGCAACCAAGAGACCCAGTACTTC. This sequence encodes CASSPLGNQETQYF.

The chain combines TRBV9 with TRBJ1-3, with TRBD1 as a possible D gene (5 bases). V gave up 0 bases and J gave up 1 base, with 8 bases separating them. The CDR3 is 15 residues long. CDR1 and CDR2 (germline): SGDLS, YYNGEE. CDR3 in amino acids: CASSVGGTSGNTIYF. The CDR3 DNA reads TGTGCCAGCAGCGTAGGGGGCACTTCTGGAAACACCATATATTTT.

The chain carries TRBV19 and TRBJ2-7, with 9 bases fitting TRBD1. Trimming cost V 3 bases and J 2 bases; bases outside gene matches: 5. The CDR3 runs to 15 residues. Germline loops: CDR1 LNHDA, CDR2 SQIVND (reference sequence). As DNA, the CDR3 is TGTGCCAGTAGTATCTCCGGGACAGGGACCTACGAGCAGTACTTC. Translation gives CASSISGTGTYEQYF.

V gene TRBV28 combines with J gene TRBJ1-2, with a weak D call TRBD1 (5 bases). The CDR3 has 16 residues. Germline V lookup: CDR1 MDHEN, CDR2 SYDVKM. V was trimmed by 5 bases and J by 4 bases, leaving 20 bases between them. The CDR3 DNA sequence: TGTGCCAGCAGTATAATGACCTCCCGGGGGGGCTATGGCTACACCTTC. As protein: CASSIMTSRGGYGYTF.